The 18 T cell receptor beta chains given below trace back to one sample, sequenced in a study of Graves' ophthalmopathy and Graves' hyperthyroidism. Transcripts of RNA were the source for amplifying TCR beta CDR3 regions. Amplification began with first-round RT-PCR using HTBI primers, then second-round multiplex PCR was performed. TCRdb fed the multiplex PCR reads into MiXCR, producing one record per CDR3 protein. In the table there are approximately 640,000 distinct CDR3 sequences, under 50% of which are singletons. The specimen was peripheral blood. The receptors here all came from an adult man with Graves' ophthalmopathy.

The genes are TRBV29-1 and TRBJ1-2; weak D call: TRBD1 (5 bases). CDR1 is SQVTM, CDR2 ANQGSEA, per germline. Trimming removed 4 bases at V and 5 bases at J, with 11 bases between. The CDR3 runs to 12 residues. CDR3 loop: CSVVGGLYGYTF. CDR3 nucleotides: TGCAGCGTTGTTGGGGGACTTTATGGCTACACCTTC.

This clonotype was detected many times. CDR3 in amino acids: CATSRTGAGWYGYTF. As DNA, the CDR3 is TGTGCCACCAGCAGGACAGGGGCAGGATGGTACGGCTACACCTTC. This chain connects TRBV15 to TRBJ1-2; 8 bases align to TRBD1. This CDR3 comprises 15 residues. V dropped 3 bases and J dropped 8; count of bases not matched to a gene: 11. Per the germline V gene, CDR1 is LNHNV and CDR2 is YYDKDF (reference sequence). The full variable domain, completed using reference TRBV15 and TRBJ1-2, is DAMVIQNPRYQVTQFGKPVTLSCSQTLNHNVMYWYQQKSSQAPKLLFHYYDKDFNNEADTPDNFQSRRPNTSFCFLDIRSPGLGDTAMYLCATSRTGAGWYGYTFGSGTRLTVV.

CDR3 DNA: TGTGCCTGGACCGCGCAGAATGATGGTCAGCCCCAGCATTTT. This sequence encodes CAWTAQNDGQPQHF. The J gene is TRBJ1-5, the V gene TRBV7-2; no clear D. Between the trimmed V and J ends, which lost 11 bases and 6 bases, there was a span of 20 bases. The CDR3 sequence is 14 residues long. Germline V lookup: CDR1 SGHTA, CDR2 FQGNSA.

The chain is built from TRBV4-3 and TRBJ1-1; maybe TRBD1 (6 bases). The V end was cut by 2 bases, the J end by 10 bases, with 23 bases between. CDR3 length equals 16 residues. Germline V gives CDR1 LGHNA, CDR2 YSLEER. The CDR3 nucleotides read TGCGCCAGCAGCCAATTCAGAGGGGGGCTTTGGGGAGGAGCTTTCTTT. Protein sequence: CASSQFRGGLWGGAFF.

This clonotype was seen ten or more times. The chain links TRBV7-9 to TRBJ2-6; D possibly corresponds to TRBD2 (5 bases). CDR3 length: 20 residues. Germline lookup yields CDR1 SEHNR and CDR2 FQNEAQ (reference sequence). Trimming removed 6 bases at V and 0 bases at J, with 24 bases between. The CDR3 reads CASSFTFGRDYFSGANVLTF. The CDR3 DNA reads TGTGCCAGCAGTTTCACATTCGGACGGGATTATTTCTCTGGGGCCAACGTCCTGACTTTC.

This clonotype was seen a single time. CDR3 nucleotide sequence: TGTGCCAGTAGCCGAATGGTGGGCGCTGGCTATGGCTACACCATATATTTT. It is translated as CASSRMVGAGYGYTIYF. The chain joins TRBV19 to TRBJ1-3; D gene ambiguous. The CDR3 length is 17 residues. Trimming shortened V by 6 bases and J by 8 bases, and 26 bases separated the two germline ends. The germline V gene encodes CDR1 LNHDA and CDR2 SQIVND (reference sequence).

Note on this clonotype: The junction shows a germline mismatch at one end, possibly a read error. This chain connects TRBV11-2 to TRBJ2-6; D may match TRBD1 or TRBD2 (5 bases each). The CDR3 is 12 amino acids. The germline V gene has CDR1 SGHAT and CDR2 FQNNGV. The CDR3 spells CASSAPGSTEAF. The CDR3 DNA reads as TGTGCCAGCAGCGCCCCAGGGAGCACTGAAGCTTTC. Together with reference TRBV11-2 and TRBJ2-6, the CDR3 gives the full variable domain: EAGVAQSPRYKIIEKRQSVAFWCNPISGHATLYWYQQILGQGPKLLIQFQNNGVVDDSQLPKDRFSAERLKGVDSTLKIQPAKLEDSAVYLCASSAPGSTEAFGAGSRLTVL.

This clonotype was observed many times. The rearrangement joins TRBV29-1 to TRBJ2-2; a possible D gene is TRBD2 (7 bases). Germline CDR1 SQVTM, CDR2 ANQGSEA. The V end was cut by 1 base, the J end by 6 bases, with 9 bases between. The CDR3 is made up of 13 amino acids. CDR3 protein: CSVEGGGSGELFF. CDR3 nucleotide sequence: TGCAGCGTTGAAGGCGGGGGCTCCGGGGAGCTGTTTTTT.

Ten or more counts support this clonotype. The genes are TRBV29-1 and TRBJ1-2; weak D call: TRBD1 (5 bases). CDR1 and CDR2 from the germline V gene are SQVTM and ANQGSEA. CDR3 length equals 15 residues. Trimming cost V 0 bases and J 4 bases, with 15 bases left between them. CDR3 coding DNA: TGCAGCGTTGAAGATCGGGGGAATTCTGGCTATGGCTACACCTTC. Its translation is CSVEDRGNSGYGYTF.

This sequence joins TRBV5-1 and TRBJ2-5; the D is unclear. CDR1 SGHRS and CDR2 YFSETQ come from the germline V gene. V was cut by 7 bases and J by 5 bases, with 12 bases left in between. The CDR3 totals 12 residues. The CDR3, as DNA: TGCGCCAGCCGTAGACTTATGGAGACCCAGTACTTC. Its translation: CASRRLMETQYF.

The CDR3 loop is CAWSSGSYRQPQHF. Written as DNA, the CDR3 is TGTGCCTGGAGTAGCGGATCCTACAGGCAGCCCCAGCATTTT. This sequence joins TRBV30 and TRBJ1-5, with D perhaps matching TRBD1 (5 bases). This CDR3 has 14 amino acids. Germline CDR1 and CDR2: GTSNPN and SVGIG (reference sequence). Trimming pared 2 bases from V and 7 bases from J, leaving 15 bases between.

This clonotype was seen more than once but under ten times. The J gene is TRBJ1-1, the V gene TRBV7-9, with D possibly being TRBD1 (6 bases). There are 14 residues in the CDR3. V lost 6 bases and J lost 7, with 18 bases in between. Germline V CDR1 and CDR2: SEHNR, FQNEAQ (reference sequence). CDR3 bases: TGTGCCAGCAGTCGACCCGGGACAAGATTTGAAGCTTTCTTT. It encodes CASSRPGTRFEAFF.

Only a few counts were recorded for this clonotype. This rearrangement joins TRBV30 to TRBJ2-5, with D perhaps TRBD1 (5 bases). V shed 1 base and J shed 5 bases, with 14 bases lying between them. Looked up from germline, CDR1 is GTSNPN and CDR2 is SVGIG (reference sequence). CDR3 size: 14 residues. CDR3 in amino acids: CAWSEGNRQETQYF. CDR3 in DNA: TGTGCCTGGAGTGAGGGAAATAGACAGGAGACCCAGTACTTC.

V usage is TRBV7-8 and J usage is TRBJ1-5; D is unresolved. Looked up from germline, CDR1 is SGHVS and CDR2 is FQNEAQ. This CDR3 region has 17 residues. V was cut by 5 bases and J by 0 bases, with 17 bases left in between. For the CDR3, the DNA is TGTGCCAGCAGCCAAGATTACCAGACAAATAGCAATCAGCCCCAGCATTTT. This sequence encodes CASSQDYQTNSNQPQHF.

The chain joins TRBV5-5 to TRBJ2-7; D call uncertain. Deletions cut 0 bases from V and 2 bases from J, with 9 bases between. The CDR3 sequence is 14 residues long. Germline assignment: CDR1 SGHKS and CDR2 YYEKEE (reference sequence). CDR3: CASSLVSRPYEQYF. DNA of the CDR3: TGTGCCAGCAGCTTGGTTTCTAGACCCTACGAGCAGTACTTC.

V and J are TRBV11-2 and TRBJ1-1; 7 bases agree with TRBD1. V shed 3 bases, J shed 1 base, and the junction held 11 bases outside the gene matches. The CDR3 totals 17 residues. Per the germline V gene, CDR1 is SGHAT and CDR2 is FQNNGV. CDR3 DNA sequence: TGTGCCAGCAGCTTCTACCCGAGGGACAGACAGAACACTGAAGCTTTCTTT. Translating it yields CASSFYPRDRQNTEAFF.

Only a few counts were recorded for this clonotype. The J gene is TRBJ1-2, the V gene TRBV13; the D gene is possibly TRBD1 (5 bases). The germline V and J ends were trimmed by 6 bases and 0 bases, with 11 bases remaining between them. The CDR3 is 14 amino acids. The germline gives CDR1 PRHDT, CDR2 FYEKMQ (reference sequence). CDR3 sequence reads: CASSPLGPNYGYTF. The DNA for the CDR3 is TGTGCCAGCAGTCCACTGGGACCTAACTATGGCTACACCTTC.

This clonotype was counted ten times or more. The genes are TRBV7-2 and TRBJ2-2; 12 nucleotides line up with TRBD2. The CDR3 has 18 amino acids. J lost 0 bases, V lost 3 bases, and 5 bases had no gene match. CDR1 is SGHTA, CDR2 FQGNSA, per germline. The CDR3 coding sequence is TGTGCCAGCAGCTTTCGACTAGCGGGGGCCGCGAACACCGGGGAGCTGTTTTTT. Translation gives CASSFRLAGAANTGELFF.